Included here is one TCR beta chain sequence, with context. Per the authors' pipeline: By means of reference gene primer amplification, nucleated cell counts were estimated. The data were produced by immunoSEQ multiplex PCR, yet TCRdb's version contains in-frame clones alone and is incomplete. V, J and clone size reflect that table, while D and trimming were determined from the DNA. Counted here are 88,000 or so clones, 85% to 90% occurring once; the ten biggest clones make up 3.5% to 4%. V shed 4 bases and J 9 bases; nucleotides not matched to a gene: 9. This CDR3 has 15 amino acids. Germline assignment: CDR1 MNHEY and CDR2 SVGAGI. This entry comes from a study of blood T cell repertoires in COVID-19. Study overall: Collection of acute and convalescent COVID-19 samples took place in the United States, Italy and Spain.

The sequenced sample was peripheral blood. This clonotype was sampled from a man in his 60s with acute or convalescent COVID-19. J is TRBJ1-3 and V is TRBV6-5; TRBD1 aligns across 10 bases. CDR3 sequence reads: CASSSDRGLGTTIYF. The DNA for the CDR3 is TGTGCCAGCAGTTCCGACAGGGGGCTTGGGACCACCATATATTTT.